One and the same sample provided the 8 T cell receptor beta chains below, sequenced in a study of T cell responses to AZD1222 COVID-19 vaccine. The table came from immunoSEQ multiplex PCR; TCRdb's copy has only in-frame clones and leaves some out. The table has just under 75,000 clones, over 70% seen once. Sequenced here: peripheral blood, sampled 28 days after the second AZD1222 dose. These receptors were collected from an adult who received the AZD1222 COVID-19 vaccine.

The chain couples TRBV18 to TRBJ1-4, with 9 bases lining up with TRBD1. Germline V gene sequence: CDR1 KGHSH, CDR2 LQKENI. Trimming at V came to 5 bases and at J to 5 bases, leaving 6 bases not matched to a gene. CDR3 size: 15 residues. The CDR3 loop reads CASSSTGTGNEKLFF. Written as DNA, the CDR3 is TGTGCCAGCTCATCTACCGGGACAGGGAATGAAAAACTGTTTTTT.

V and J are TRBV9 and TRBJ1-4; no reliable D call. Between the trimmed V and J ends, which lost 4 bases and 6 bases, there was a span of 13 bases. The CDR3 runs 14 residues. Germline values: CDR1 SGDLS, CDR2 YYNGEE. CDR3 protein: CASSQREGYEKLFF. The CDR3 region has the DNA TGTGCCAGCAGCCAAAGGGAGGGATATGAAAAACTGTTTTTT.

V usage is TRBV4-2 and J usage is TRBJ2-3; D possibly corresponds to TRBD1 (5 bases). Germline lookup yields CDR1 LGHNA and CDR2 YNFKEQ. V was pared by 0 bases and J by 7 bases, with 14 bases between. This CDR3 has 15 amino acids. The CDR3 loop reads CASSQEGSGKYTQYF. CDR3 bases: TGTGCCAGCAGCCAAGAGGGGTCAGGGAAATATACGCAGTATTTT.

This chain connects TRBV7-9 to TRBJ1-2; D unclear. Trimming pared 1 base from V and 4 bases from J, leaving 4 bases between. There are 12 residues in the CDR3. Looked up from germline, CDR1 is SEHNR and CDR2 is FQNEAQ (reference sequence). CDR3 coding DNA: TGTGCCAGCAGCTTAGATGGCTATGGCTACACCTTC. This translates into CASSLDGYGYTF.

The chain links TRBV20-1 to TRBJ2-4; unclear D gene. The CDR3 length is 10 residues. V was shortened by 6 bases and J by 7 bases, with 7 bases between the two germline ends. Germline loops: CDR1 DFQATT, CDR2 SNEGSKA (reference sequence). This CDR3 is CSAIRNIQYF. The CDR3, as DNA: TGCAGTGCAATCAGGAACATTCAGTACTTC.

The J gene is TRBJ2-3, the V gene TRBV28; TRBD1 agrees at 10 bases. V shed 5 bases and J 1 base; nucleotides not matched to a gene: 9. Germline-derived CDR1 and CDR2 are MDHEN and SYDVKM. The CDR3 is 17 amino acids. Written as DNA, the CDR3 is TGTGCCAGCAGTACTCCGAGACAGGGGGCAGGCACAGATACGCAGTATTTT. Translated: CASSTPRQGAGTDTQYF. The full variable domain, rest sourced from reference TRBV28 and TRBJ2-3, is DVKVTQSSRYLVKRTGEKVFLECVQDMDHENMFWYRQDPGLGLRLIYFSYDVKMKEKGDIPEGYSVSREKKERFSLILESASTNQTSMYLCASSTPRQGAGTDTQYFGPGTRLTVL.

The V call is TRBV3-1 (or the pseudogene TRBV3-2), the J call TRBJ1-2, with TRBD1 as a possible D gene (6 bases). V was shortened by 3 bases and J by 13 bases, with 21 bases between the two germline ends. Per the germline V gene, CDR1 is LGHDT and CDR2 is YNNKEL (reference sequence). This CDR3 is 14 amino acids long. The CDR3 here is CASSQARGQPDATF. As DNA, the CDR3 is TGTGCCAGCAGCCAGGCTCGTGGACAGCCGGATGCCACCTTC.

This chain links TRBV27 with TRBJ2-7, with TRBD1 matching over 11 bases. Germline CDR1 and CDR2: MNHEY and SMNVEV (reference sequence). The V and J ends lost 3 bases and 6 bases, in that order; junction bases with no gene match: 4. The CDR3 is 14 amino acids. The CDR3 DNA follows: TGTGCCAGCAGTTTTGCCGGGACAGGGGGCGAGCAGTACTTC. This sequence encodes CASSFAGTGGEQYF.